A single sample gave rise to the 16 T cell receptor beta chains below, sequenced in a study of Ad26.COV2.S vaccination and SARS-CoV-2 variants (dated by TCRdb to the early 2020s). In the paper's terms, the treatment or condition label means: around 19 received Ad26.COV2.S at low or high dose, single or two shots; 5 received placebo; per-sample allocation not given. Repertoires of vaccine and placebo recipients were sequenced from samples collected on day 63 after the first injection. The protocol used for the library was the immunoSEQ multiplex PCR assay. As stored in TCRdb, this immuneACCESS dataset retains in-frame rearrangements with V and J assigned. A fraction of the clones does not appear; measured against another copy, unresolved V genes explain less than half of the discrepancy, and the remainder lacks a known reason. This sample holds over 400,000 clones; approximately 89% were observed only once. The ten largest clones add up to around 2.6% of the sample.

Sequenced material: peripheral blood, taken in a trial of Ad26.COV2.S vaccine versus placebo. All receptors derive from a person aged 18-65 years who received the Ad26.COV2.S COVID-19 vaccine or a placebo.

This clone has a handful of counts. V and J are TRBV19 and TRBJ2-1; D is unresolved. V shed 4 bases and J shed 10 bases, with 14 bases lying between them. The CDR3 spans 13 residues. Germline V gene lookup returns CDR1 LNHDA and CDR2 SQIVND (reference sequence). The CDR3 is CASSTLSRSEQFF. CDR3 coding DNA: TGTGCCAGTAGTACCCTGTCACGTAGCGAGCAGTTCTTC.

The chain couples TRBV18 to TRBJ2-3, with 8 bases lining up with TRBD1. V lost 3 bases and J lost 4; bases outside the gene matches: 6. In germline, CDR1 is KGHSH, CDR2 LQKENI. The CDR3 extends over 15 amino acids. CDR3 in amino acids: CASSPPTGAPDTQYF. In nucleotides, the CDR3 is TGTGCCAGCTCACCTCCGACAGGGGCGCCAGATACGCAGTATTTT.

This clone appeared a few times. The chain couples TRBV5-5 to TRBJ2-7, with D tentatively TRBD1 (5 bases). The CDR3 spans 14 residues. Germline V gene data show CDR1 as SGHKS and CDR2 as YYEKEE (reference sequence). The V and J ends lost 4 bases and 3 bases respectively, with 14 bases between them. Here the CDR3 reads CASSLTGELYEQYV. DNA of the CDR3: TGTGCCAGCAGCCTAACAGGAGAACTCTACGAGCAGTACGTC.

The rearrangement links TRBV13 to TRBJ2-2, with 11 nucleotides matching TRBD1. There are 16 residues in the CDR3. Germline V gene data show CDR1 as PRHDT and CDR2 as FYEKMQ (reference sequence). After removal of 4 bases from V and 5 bases from J, the junction contained 6 bases not matched to a gene. DNA of the CDR3: TGTGCCAGCAGCTCTCGGGACAGGGGGTGGACCGGGGAGCTGTTTTTT. The encoded protein is CASSSRDRGWTGELFF.

The V gene is TRBV30, the J gene TRBJ2-1; D call uncertain. There are 13 residues in the CDR3. Germline CDR1 and CDR2: GTSNPN and SVGIG (reference sequence). CDR3 nucleotide sequence: TGTGCTATAGACCCCAGGAGATACAATGAGCAGTTCTTC. Protein product: CAIDPRRYNEQFF.

The rearrangement joins TRBV19 to TRBJ2-4, with unresolved D. This CDR3 is 12 amino acids long. Trimming shortened V by 4 bases and J by 6 bases, and 7 bases separated the two germline ends. Germline V gene data show CDR1 as LNHDA and CDR2 as SQIVND (reference sequence). CDR3 bases: TGTGCCAGTAGTAGGGGTTTAAACATTCAGTACTTC. Protein: CASSRGLNIQYF.

The chain uses TRBV5-1 and TRBJ1-1; D is uncertain. This CDR3 has 15 amino acids. Germline assignment: CDR1 SGHRS and CDR2 YFSETQ. The V end lost 4 bases, the J end lost 2 bases, and 15 bases lay between the germline ends. In DNA, the CDR3 is TGCGCCAGCAGCCCTAGGGCGGGAGGAAACACTGAAGCTTTCTTT. It encodes CASSPRAGGNTEAFF. The complete variable domain, with remaining parts taken from reference TRBV5-1 and TRBJ1-1, reads KAGVTQTPRYLIKTRGQQVTLSCSPISGHRSVSWYQQTPGQGLQFLFEYFSETQRNKGNFPGRFSGRQFSNSRSEMNVSTLELGDSALYLCASSPRAGGNTEAFFGQGTRLTVV.

The genes are TRBV4-3 and TRBJ1-2, with 9 bases lining up with TRBD1. V was clipped by 5 bases and J by 8 bases; unmatched bases: 15. The CDR3 extends over 16 amino acids. CDR1 LGHNA and CDR2 YSLEER come from the germline V gene. Here the CDR3 reads CASSGDLTGGAEGYTF. The CDR3 DNA reads as TGCGCCAGCAGCGGGGACCTCACAGGGGGCGCTGAAGGCTACACCTTC.

The chain is built from TRBV4-3 and TRBJ1-4, with 9 positions matching TRBD1. Germline CDR1 is LGHNA and CDR2 is YSLEER. V trimming: 3 bases; J trimming: 10 bases; junction bases outside the gene matches: 6. The CDR3 sequence is 14 residues long. CDR3 region: CASSQRTGEGKLFF. CDR3 coding DNA: TGCGCCAGCAGCCAGCGGACAGGGGAGGGAAAACTGTTTTTT.

J is TRBJ1-2 and V is TRBV6-5; D is ambiguous. CDR3 length: 13 residues. V dropped 6 bases and J dropped 8 bases, with 16 bases sitting between them. From germline, CDR1 is MNHEY and CDR2 SVGAGI. The CDR3 protein is CASSRRDSGGYTF. Written as DNA, the CDR3 is TGTGCCAGCAGCCGGAGGGATTCGGGGGGCTACACCTTC.

V is TRBV6-5 and J is TRBJ1-2, with TRBD1 identical over 7 bases. The CDR3 is made up of 16 amino acids. Germline V gene lookup returns CDR1 MNHEY and CDR2 SVGAGI. With V trimmed by 2 bases and J by 4 bases, 10 bases remained unmatched. Here the CDR3 reads CASSYDESGTVYGYTF. As DNA, the CDR3 is TGTGCCAGCAGTTACGACGAGTCCGGGACAGTCTATGGCTACACCTTC.

The chain couples TRBV27 to TRBJ2-2; D is undetermined. Trimming stripped 3 bases from V and 1 base from J, with 9 bases between. CDR3 length equals 15 residues. The germline gives CDR1 MNHEY, CDR2 SMNVEV (reference sequence). The CDR3: CASSFAGENTGELFF. CDR3 sequence (DNA): TGTGCCAGCAGTTTTGCCGGAGAGAACACCGGGGAGCTGTTTTTT.

The V and J genes are TRBV16 and TRBJ1-5; the D is unclear. This CDR3 has 12 residues. Germline CDR1 reads KGHSY; CDR2 reads FQNENV. V shed 5 bases and J shed 5 bases, with 7 bases lying between them. CDR3 DNA sequence: TGTGCCAGCAGCTACTCCGATCAGCCCCAGCATTTT. Protein sequence: CASSYSDQPQHF.

This sequence joins TRBV5-4 and TRBJ1-2; the match to TRBD1 covers 10 bases. This CDR3 comprises 18 residues. The V gene end was trimmed by 4 bases and the J gene end by 4 bases; junction bases not matched to a gene: 16. Germline V CDR1 and CDR2: SGHNT, YYREEE (reference sequence). CDR3 amino acids: CASSPLQGQGSSGYGYTF. In DNA, the CDR3 is TGTGCCAGCAGCCCCCTGCAGGGACAGGGGTCCTCGGGCTATGGCTACACCTTC.

CDR3 DNA sequence: TGTGCCAGTTCTGACGGGCGCTACTCCTACAATGAGCAGTTCTTC. It translates to CASSDGRYSYNEQFF. The chain combines TRBV9 with TRBJ2-1; D is uncertain. The CDR3 runs 15 residues. Germline V CDR1 and CDR2: SGDLS, YYNGEE. V shed 8 bases and J shed 0 bases, with 15 bases lying between them.

The CDR3 loop is CASSLFGGQATYEQYF. Written as DNA, the CDR3 is TGTGCCAGCAGCTTGTTTGGCGGTCAGGCCACCTACGAGCAGTACTTC. The chain joins TRBV5-6 to TRBJ2-7; D is unclear. V was cut by 1 base and J by 2 bases, with 16 bases left in between. The germline V gene has CDR1 SGHDT and CDR2 YYEEEE. The CDR3 is made up of 16 amino acids.